A single sample is the source of the 25 T cell receptor beta chains below, sequenced in a study of naive and memory T cell subsets. These receptors' targets are unknown. Two oligonucleotides, mixed equimolar, formed the beta constant-region primer covering TRBC1 and TRBC2. The ligated cDNA underwent four PCR rounds using SP2 and nested alpha and beta constant-region primers. In TCRdb, the UMI-ligation and nested PCR reads were re-called with MiXCR into one record per CDR3 protein. The sample lists 98,000 or so distinct CDR3 sequences, approximately 10% occurring once. Points from the study as a whole: Especially in CD8 cells, naive repertoires contained a few larger clonotypes, possibly CD45RA-re-expressing memory cells.

Input material: naive CD4+ T cells from blood. The receptors were sampled from a human donor in good health.

The chain carries TRBV2 and TRBJ1-1, with D possibly matching TRBD1 (6 bases). CDR3 length: 13 amino acids. Germline CDR1 SNHLY, CDR2 FYNNEI. V lost 6 bases and J 1 base, leaving 9 bases between the germline ends. CDR3 in amino acids: CASSPQGNTEAFF. CDR3 coding DNA: TGTGCCAGCAGCCCACAGGGGAACACTGAAGCTTTCTTT.

This clonotype was counted a few times. CDR3 in amino acids: CSVDRGGYEQYF. As DNA, the CDR3 is TGCAGCGTTGACCGGGGAGGCTACGAGCAGTACTTC. V usage is TRBV29-1 and J usage is TRBJ2-7; a weak D match, TRBD2 (6 bases). V was pared by 3 bases and J by 3 bases, with 9 bases between. Per germline, CDR1 SQVTM and CDR2 ANQGSEA. This CDR3 has 12 amino acids.

This clonotype was found a few times. V is TRBV12-3 or TRBV12-4 and J is TRBJ2-5; the match to TRBD2 covers 14 bases. CDR3 length: 16 residues. V shed 5 bases and J 5 bases; nucleotides not matched to a gene: 7. CDR3 in DNA: TGTGCCAGCAGTCCGGCCGGGACTAGCGGGGGTGAGACCCAGTACTTC. It codes for CASSPAGTSGGETQYF.

This clonotype came up a few times. The chain carries TRBV3-1 and TRBJ1-2; TRBD1 agrees at 7 bases. V gave up 0 bases and J gave up 2 bases; unmatched junction bases: 12. The CDR3 length is 18 residues. The germline V gene encodes CDR1 LGHDT and CDR2 YNNKEL (reference sequence). CDR3 DNA sequence: TGTGCCAGCAGCCAAGAAGGGACAGCCCTCGGGGGGAACTATGGCTACACCTTC. Protein sequence: CASSQEGTALGGNYGYTF.

Ten or more counts support this clonotype. The chain joins TRBV19 to TRBJ2-7; D call uncertain. Trimming removed 7 bases at V and 1 base at J, with 14 bases between. Germline V gene sequence: CDR1 LNHDA, CDR2 SQIVND (reference sequence). CDR3 length: 14 residues. CDR3 in amino acids: CASTPRVRSYEQYF. The CDR3 DNA is TGTGCCAGTACCCCCCGAGTGCGGTCCTACGAGCAGTACTTC. The entire variable domain, with the rest obtained from reference TRBV19 and TRBJ2-7, is as follows: DGGITQSPKYLFRKEGQNVTLSCEQNLNHDAMYWYRQDPGQGLRLIYYSQIVNDFQKGDIAEGYSVSREKKESFPLTVTSAQKNPTAFYLCASTPRVRSYEQYFGPGTRLTVT.

The chain is built from TRBV6-2 or TRBV6-3 and TRBJ2-1, with D perhaps matching TRBD2 (6 bases). This CDR3 is built from 20 residues. The V gene lost 2 bases and the J gene lost 6 bases, with 29 bases spanning the gap. CDR1 is MNHEY, CDR2 SVGEGT, per germline. The chain's CDR3 is CASSYHLARDFGISINEQFF. CDR3 nucleotide sequence: TGTGCCAGCAGTTACCATCTAGCGAGGGATTTTGGGATATCAATCAATGAGCAGTTCTTC.

This chain connects TRBV2 to TRBJ2-2; the D gene is possibly TRBD1 (5 bases). Looked up from germline, CDR1 is SNHLY and CDR2 is FYNNEI. Between the trimmed V and J ends, which lost 11 bases and 6 bases, there was a span of 16 bases. The CDR3 runs 13 residues. CDR3 sequence (DNA): TGTGCCGGACATACTCAGCAGTCCGGGGAGCTGTTTTTT. This sequence encodes CAGHTQQSGELFF.

This clonotype was counted a few times. This chain uses TRBV6-4 with TRBJ2-3, with D unclear. The CDR3 totals 13 residues. CDR1 is MRHNA, CDR2 SNTAGT, per germline. V was shortened by 4 bases and J by 3 bases, with 8 bases between the two germline ends. The CDR3 region is CASSGVSTDTQYF. CDR3 coding DNA: TGTGCCAGCAGTGGTGTTAGTACAGATACGCAGTATTTT.

The gene calls are TRBV10-3 and TRBJ2-7, with D possibly being TRBD1 (6 bases). V lost 6 bases, J lost 1 base, and 13 bases lay in between. Germline lookup yields CDR1 ENHRY and CDR2 SYGVKD. CDR3 length equals 14 residues. Here the CDR3 DNA reads TGTGCCATCAGAGACGGGACAACTTCCTACGAGCAGTACTTC. Translated, it gives CAIRDGTTSYEQYF.

The chain employs TRBV7-2 and TRBJ2-2; D is ambiguous. This CDR3 has 13 amino acids. V dropped 2 bases and J dropped 4 bases, with 5 bases sitting between them. Germline V lookup: CDR1 SGHTA, CDR2 FQGNSA. CDR3 region: CASSLPRTGELFF. In nucleotides, the CDR3 is TGTGCCAGCAGCTTACCGCGCACCGGGGAGCTGTTTTTT.

This clonotype was detected ten times or more. The V and J genes are TRBV29-1 and TRBJ2-7; D uncertain. Germline V gives CDR1 SQVTM, CDR2 ANQGSEA. This CDR3 comprises 17 residues. V gave up 6 bases and J gave up 2 bases, with 26 bases separating them. The chain's CDR3 is CSVMVQPAARDPYEQYF. CDR3 DNA sequence: TGCAGCGTGATGGTCCAACCTGCGGCGAGAGACCCCTACGAGCAGTACTTC.

The chain joins TRBV7-2 to TRBJ2-1; TRBD2 matches 14 bases. The germline CDR1 and CDR2 sequences are SGHTA and FQGNSA. The CDR3 is 15 amino acids. V was clipped by 4 bases and J by 7 bases; unmatched bases: 3. CDR3 coding DNA: TGTGCCAGCAGCTCGGGACTAGCGGGAGTAAATGAGCAGTTCTTC. This codes for CASSSGLAGVNEQFF.

This clonotype was picked up a small number of times. The chain joins TRBV5-5 to TRBJ2-3; the D is unclear. Germline CDR1 reads SGHKS; CDR2 reads YYEKEE (reference sequence). This CDR3 is built from 13 residues. V lost 4 bases and J lost 2, with 8 bases in between. The CDR3 DNA reads as TGTGCCAGCAGCACCTTCTCCACAGATACGCAGTATTTT. Encoded protein: CASSTFSTDTQYF.

This chain links TRBV7-2 with TRBJ1-2, with D possibly matching TRBD1 (5 bases). Trimming took 5 bases from V and 4 from J, leaving 17 bases between them. The CDR3 has 15 residues. CDR1 is SGHTA, CDR2 FQGNSA, per germline. This CDR3 is CASSPREDKIYGYTF. The CDR3 coding sequence is TGTGCCAGCAGCCCGCGCGAGGACAAGATCTATGGCTACACCTTC.

The rearrangement joins TRBV11-3 to TRBJ1-2; no firm D call. The germline CDR1 and CDR2 sequences are SGHNT and YENEEA. The V end was cut by 0 bases, the J end by 4 bases, with 6 bases between. The CDR3 totals 13 residues. CDR3 DNA: TGTGCCAGCAGCTTAGACGGCCCCTATGGCTACACCTTC. It specifies CASSLDGPYGYTF.

This clonotype has a handful of counts. The V gene is TRBV7-8, the J gene TRBJ2-2; D remains ambiguous. The germline gives CDR1 SGHVS, CDR2 FQNEAQ. There are 14 residues in the CDR3. Trimming cost V 2 bases and J 9 bases, with 13 bases left between them. CDR3 residues: CASSLSTGLRELFF. The CDR3 DNA is TGTGCCAGCAGCTTAAGTACTGGTCTGCGGGAGCTGTTTTTT.

This rearrangement joins TRBV6-6 to TRBJ1-5; 7 bases align to TRBD1. Germline trimming cut 8 bases from V and 4 bases from J; bases unmatched to any gene: 5. Germline-derived CDR1 and CDR2 are MNHNY and SVGAGI (reference sequence). This CDR3 contains 13 residues. CDR3 protein: CASGQGVNQPQHF. The CDR3 region has the DNA TGTGCCAGCGGGCAGGGGGTAAATCAGCCCCAGCATTTT.

The gene calls are TRBV28 and TRBJ1-2, with TRBD1 as a possible D gene (5 bases). Germline-derived CDR1 and CDR2 are MDHEN and SYDVKM. The CDR3 is 13 residues long. The V end was cut by 8 bases, the J end by 7 bases, with 17 bases between. The CDR3 reads CASRPGVVLGYTF. Written as DNA, the CDR3 is TGTGCCAGCCGACCGGGGGTTGTCCTTGGCTACACCTTC.

V usage is TRBV5-5 and J usage is TRBJ2-5; tentatively, D is TRBD2 (5 bases). Germline CDR1 reads SGHKS; CDR2 reads YYEKEE (reference sequence). This CDR3 has 14 amino acids. Trimming cost V 4 bases and J 5 bases, with 15 bases left between them. In DNA form, the CDR3 reads TGTGCCAGCAGCACGCCGGGGTCCTCGGAGACCCAGTACTTC. Amino acids: CASSTPGSSETQYF.

Only a few counts were recorded for this clonotype. The chain links TRBV30 to TRBJ2-3; D ambiguous. The CDR3 has 12 residues. Trimming stripped 4 bases from V and 6 bases from J, with 11 bases between. Germline values: CDR1 GTSNPN, CDR2 SVGIG (reference sequence). As DNA, the CDR3 is TGTGCCTGGAAGGGTTTAGGGGATACGCAGTATTTT. Translated: CAWKGLGDTQYF. Filled out from reference TRBV30 and TRBJ2-3, the complete variable domain reads SQTIHQWPATLVQPVGSPLSLECTVEGTSNPNLYWYRQAAGRGLQLLFYSVGIGQISSEVPQNLSASRPQDRQFILSSKKLLLSDSGFYLCAWKGLGDTQYFGPGTRLTVL.

Only a few counts were recorded for this clonotype. The V gene is TRBV24-1, the J gene TRBJ1-1, with D unresolved. Germline CDR1 is KGHDR and CDR2 is SFDVKD. This CDR3 spans 13 amino acids. Trimming pared 7 bases from V and 5 bases from J, leaving 13 bases between. The CDR3 here is CATSPNVGTEAFF. In DNA, the CDR3 is TGTGCCACCAGCCCCAACGTGGGGACTGAAGCTTTCTTT.

DNA for the CDR3: TGCGCCAGCAGCCAAGAGCTCGCGGGAGGGGGGGAGACCCAGTACTTC. This codes for CASSQELAGGGETQYF. V gene TRBV4-3 combines with J gene TRBJ2-5; TRBD2 matches at 9 bases. CDR1 is LGHNA and CDR2 is YSLEER in the germline V gene. The junction had 7 bases not matched to a gene; V was cut back by 0 bases and J by 5 bases. The length of the CDR3 is 16 residues.

The V call is TRBV5-1, the J call TRBJ2-1; the match to TRBD2 covers 8 bases. The germline CDR1 and CDR2 sequences are SGHRS and YFSETQ. V was pared by 1 base and J by 4 bases, with 16 bases of the junction left unmatched. The CDR3 is 19 residues long. The CDR3 here is CASSLLVAGGVVPYNEQFF. The CDR3 DNA sequence: TGCGCCAGCAGCTTGTTAGTTGCGGGGGGAGTGGTTCCTTACAATGAGCAGTTCTTC.

The J gene is TRBJ1-6, the V gene TRBV2, with D tentatively TRBD1 (5 bases). Germline V lookup: CDR1 SNHLY, CDR2 FYNNEI. V lost 4 bases and J lost 7, with 17 bases in between. The CDR3 runs to 16 residues. The CDR3 DNA follows: TGTGCCAGCAGTGCGGCTAGGACACTCCGAAATTCACCCCTCCACTTT. Translated, it gives CASSAARTLRNSPLHF.

In DNA, the CDR3 is TGTGCCAGCAGGAGCCGGGACAGCCCGAGCTATAGCAATCAGCCCCAGCATTTT. It is translated as CASRSRDSPSYSNQPQHF. The chain has TRBV13 and TRBJ1-5, with 7 bases fitting TRBD1. CDR1 is PRHDT, CDR2 FYEKMQ, per germline (reference sequence). Trimming at V came to 6 bases and at J to 0 bases, leaving 14 bases not matched to a gene. The length of the CDR3 is 18 residues.